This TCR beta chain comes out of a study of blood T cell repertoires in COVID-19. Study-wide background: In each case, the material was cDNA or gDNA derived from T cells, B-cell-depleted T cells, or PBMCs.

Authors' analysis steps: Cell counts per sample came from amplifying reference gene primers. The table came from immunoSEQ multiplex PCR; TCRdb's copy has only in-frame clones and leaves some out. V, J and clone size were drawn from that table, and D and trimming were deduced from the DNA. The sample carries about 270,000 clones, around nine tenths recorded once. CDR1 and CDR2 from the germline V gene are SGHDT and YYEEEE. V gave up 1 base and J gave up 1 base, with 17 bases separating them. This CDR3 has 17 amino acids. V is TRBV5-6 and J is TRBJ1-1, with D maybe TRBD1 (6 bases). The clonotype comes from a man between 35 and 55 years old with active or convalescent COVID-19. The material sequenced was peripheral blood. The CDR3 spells CASSLMNREGENTEAFF. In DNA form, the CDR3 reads TGTGCCAGCAGCTTGATGAACAGGGAGGGGGAGAACACTGAAGCTTTCTTT.